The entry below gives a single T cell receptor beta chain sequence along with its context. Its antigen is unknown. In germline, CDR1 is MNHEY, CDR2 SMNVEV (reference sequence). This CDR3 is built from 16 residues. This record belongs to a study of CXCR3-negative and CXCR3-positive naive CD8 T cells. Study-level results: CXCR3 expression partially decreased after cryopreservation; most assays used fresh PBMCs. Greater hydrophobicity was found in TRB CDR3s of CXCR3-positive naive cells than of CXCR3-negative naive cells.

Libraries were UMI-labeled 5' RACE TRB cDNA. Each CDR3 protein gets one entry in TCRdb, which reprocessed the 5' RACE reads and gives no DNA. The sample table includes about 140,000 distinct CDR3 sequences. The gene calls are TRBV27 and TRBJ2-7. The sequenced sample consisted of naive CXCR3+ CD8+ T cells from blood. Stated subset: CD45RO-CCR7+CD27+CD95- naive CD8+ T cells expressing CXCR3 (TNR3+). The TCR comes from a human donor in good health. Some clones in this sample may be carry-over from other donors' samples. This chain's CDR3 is CASSSTIGFSSYEQYF.